The 12 T cell receptor beta chains listed next were all sequenced from one sample in a study of shared clonotypes between healthy human individuals (dated by TCRdb to between 2020 and 2021). The library was obtained by the immunoSEQ multiplex PCR assay. Sourced from immuneACCESS, this table was stored by TCRdb with only in-frame sequences that have V and J called. A share of the clones is absent; for the studies checked, an unresolved V gene accounts for under half, and the remainder has no known explanation. The sample contains around 100,000 clones, roughly 70% of them found a single time. The top ten hold over 20% of the sample. The sequencing sample was made of memory CD8+ T cells sorted from blood. According to the study, the label for this sample's cell subset or site signals: CD45RO+ cells pooled with CCR7-negative TemRA cells. The origin of the receptors is a woman in her thirties in good health.

This clone is a singleton in its sample. The chain carries TRBV11-2 and TRBJ2-2, with TRBD2 matching over 12 bases. V trimming: 5 bases; J trimming: 6 bases; junction bases outside the gene matches: 10. The CDR3 is 17 amino acids. Germline V gene lookup returns CDR1 SGHAT and CDR2 FQNNGV. The CDR3 loop reads CASSIRLAGVAAGELFF. CDR3 sequence (DNA): TGTGCCAGCAGCATCAGACTAGCGGGAGTCGCCGCCGGGGAGCTGTTTTTT. Variable domain in full (rest from reference TRBV11-2 and TRBJ2-2): EAGVAQSPRYKIIEKRQSVAFWCNPISGHATLYWYQQILGQGPKLLIQFQNNGVVDDSQLPKDRFSAERLKGVDSTLKIQPAKLEDSAVYLCASSIRLAGVAAGELFFGEGSRLTVL.

This chain links TRBV5-4 with TRBJ2-1; 9 bases align to TRBD1. This CDR3 is built from 13 residues. CDR1 is SGHNT and CDR2 is YYREEE in the germline V gene (reference sequence). The ends lost 2 bases at V and 10 bases at J; junction bases unmatched: 4. This CDR3 reads CASSLQGAGEQFF. The CDR3 region has the DNA TGTGCCAGCAGCTTACAGGGGGCGGGGGAGCAGTTCTTC.

CDR3 DNA: TGTGCCAGCGTTATTAGCGGCAATGAGCAGTTCTTC. Its protein product is CASVISGNEQFF. V usage is TRBV25-1 and J usage is TRBJ2-1; perhaps TRBD2 as D (6 bases). This CDR3 contains 12 residues. Germline V CDR1 and CDR2: MGHDK, SYGVNS. The V end was cut by 8 bases, the J end by 6 bases, with 11 bases between.

V and J are TRBV7-9 and TRBJ2-1; 11 nucleotides match TRBD2. Losses at the gene ends were 8 bases for V and 5 bases for J; bases not matched to a gene: 8. The CDR3 sequence is 15 residues long. Germline V lookup: CDR1 SEHNR, CDR2 FQNEAQ (reference sequence). The CDR3: CASGAGTSGNNEQFF. The DNA of the CDR3 is TGTGCCAGCGGTGCAGGGACTAGCGGAAACAATGAGCAGTTCTTC.

This chain's CDR3 is CASSFGQDGYTF. The CDR3, as DNA: TGTGCCAGCAGCTTCGGACAGGATGGCTACACCTTC. V and J are TRBV7-9 and TRBJ1-2, with 7 nucleotides matching TRBD1. The germline CDR1 and CDR2 sequences are SEHNR and FQNEAQ (reference sequence). The ends lost 3 bases at V and 6 bases at J; junction bases unmatched: 1. The CDR3 has 12 amino acids.

The gene calls are TRBV19 and TRBJ2-1; D may be TRBD2 (5 bases). The V and J ends lost 4 bases and 5 bases respectively, with 15 bases between them. CDR1 is LNHDA, CDR2 SQIVND, per germline (reference sequence). The CDR3 totals 15 residues. CDR3 DNA sequence: TGTGCCAGTAGTAGCCCCGACTACCGTAACAATGAGCAGTTCTTC. As protein: CASSSPDYRNNEQFF.

The chain joins TRBV7-9 to TRBJ2-1, with 10 bases lining up with TRBD2. The ends lost 5 bases at V and 8 bases at J; junction bases unmatched: 9. The CDR3 is 15 residues long. CDR1 is SEHNR, CDR2 FQNEAQ, per germline (reference sequence). The CDR3 sequence is CASSQREGQRHEQFF. The CDR3 region has the DNA TGTGCCAGCAGCCAGCGGGAGGGCCAACGACATGAGCAGTTCTTC.

This chain uses TRBV27 with TRBJ2-1; 13 bases map to TRBD2. From germline, CDR1 is MNHEY and CDR2 SMNVEV (reference sequence). This CDR3 is 18 amino acids long. The V gene end was trimmed by 5 bases and the J gene end by 8 bases; junction bases not matched to a gene: 15. CDR3 bases: TGTGCCAGCAGTCCCATCGGACTAGCGGGAGTTTTATTCGATGAGCAGTTCTTC. As protein: CASSPIGLAGVLFDEQFF.

This chain joins TRBV5-1 and TRBJ2-5; possibly TRBD2 for D (6 bases). Gene TRBJ2-7 matches the end of the DNA better, so the J call may be wrong. Germline loops: CDR1 SGHRS, CDR2 YFSETQ. The CDR3 consists of 15 residues. CDR3 DNA: TGCGCCAGCAGCTTGGCGGGAGCCCTCTCCTACGAGCAGTACTTC. Its translation is CASSLAGALSYEQYF.

The rearrangement joins TRBV21-1 to TRBJ2-1; the D segment call TRBD1 is taken from the table without a DNA check. TRBV21-1 has pseudogene status. CDR3 length: 14 residues. This chain's CDR3 is CASVHRGAYNEQFF. The CDR3 coding sequence is TGTGCCAGCGTCCACAGGGGGGCGTACAATGAGCAGTTCTTC.

The genes are TRBV9 and TRBJ2-7; D possibly matches TRBD1 or TRBD2 (5 bases each). The CDR3 length is 14 residues. Germline assignment: CDR1 SGDLS and CDR2 YYNGEE. V shed 0 bases and J shed 5 bases, with 12 bases lying between them. Written as DNA, the CDR3 is TGTGCCAGCAGCGTAGCCGGGGCATCCGACGAGCAGTACTTC. It is translated as CASSVAGASDEQYF.

In this sample, this clone turned up many times. V usage is TRBV27 and J usage is TRBJ2-2; possibly TRBD2 for D (5 bases). The CDR3 consists of 14 residues. The ends were cut back, 9 bases at V and 4 bases at J, with 15 bases in the middle. Germline assignment: CDR1 MNHEY and CDR2 SMNVEV (reference sequence). CDR3 region: CASSAGWGTGELFF. The CDR3 coding sequence is TGTGCCAGTTCCGCGGGTTGGGGCACCGGGGAGCTGTTTTTT.